The clone carrying this TCR beta chain was found a few times. Sequenced by immunoSEQ multiplex PCR; TCRdb stores in-frame clones only, minus some. In the table there are about 410,000 clones, around 91% of which are singletons. Trimming at V came to 5 bases and at J to 0 bases, leaving 4 bases not matched to a gene. This CDR3 contains 15 residues. Germline CDR1 is SGHAT and CDR2 is FQNNGV. Specified treatment: some 20 received Ad26.COV2.S at low or high dose, single or two shots; roughly 5 received placebo; per-sample allocation not given. Specimens were obtained on day 63 following the first vaccine or placebo injection. Recruitment in Boston yielded a donor of adult age, 18-55 years. Vaccination used an Ad26 vector expressing Wuhan-strain SARS-CoV-2 spike. The source of the sample is a study of Ad26.COV2.S vaccination and SARS-CoV-2 variants.

The receptor's source is a person aged 18-65 years who received the Ad26.COV2.S COVID-19 vaccine or a placebo. This material consisted of peripheral blood, taken in a trial of Ad26.COV2.S vaccine versus placebo. The V call is TRBV11-2, the J call TRBJ2-1, with TRBD2 matching 7 bases. The CDR3 loop reads CASSRGGSSYNEQFF. The CDR3 nucleotides read TGTGCCAGCAGCAGAGGCGGGAGCTCCTACAATGAGCAGTTCTTC.